Below, one TCR beta chain is given with its context. The target of this receptor is not known. It has no much larger one-base neighbor in the sample; base qualities were not kept. This sample was taken from a study of shared T cell receptors in the human thymus listed by TCRdb under 2021. Turning to the overall study: The study investigated the way shared, self-reactive T-cell receptor alpha chains are produced in the human thymus.

The method was the immunoSEQ multiplex PCR assay. Here the immuneACCESS table is served through TCRdb, limited to in-frame sequences with V and J called. Missing clones are a known gap in these copies; in checked studies unresolved V genes cover under half, and the rest lacks a known reason. For this sample the table gives 550,000 to 800,000 clones, of which 80% to 90% were detected only once. Of the sample, under 0.012% falls within the top ten clones. The sample was also reused in another study, on human thymus T cells. That second publication adds: In Finland, the donors were immunologically healthy infants who were having open corrective cardiac surgery for congenital heart defects. Thymus tissue was obtained as surgical resects removed during corrective cardiac surgery. Both the thymic and the peripheral blood repertoires appeared to show biased V and J gene segment usage. The related research found that thymic TCR repertoires overlapped highly between unrelated individuals. The study described the TCR alpha and beta repertoires in about eight infant thymus samples and a few matching peripheral blood samples. The infant donors were about 7 to 250 days old, and the cohort included six males and two females. After being mechanically released from the tissue, thymocytes were kept at -70 degrees C in pellets of roughly 10-30 million cells. Genomic DNA was extracted from frozen cell pellets with a QIAsymphony instrument. The immunoSEQ multiplex PCR assay was used to amplify the TCRB and TCRAD loci from a standardized amount of quality-controlled genomic DNA. Amplicons spanned the V(D)J region at a length sufficient to cover the CDR3 and identify V and J genes. The amplicons were sequenced on an Illumina platform via the commercial immunoSEQ service. Primer bias and sequencing errors were corrected as previously described, and TCRAD and TCRB were defined on the basis of the IMGT database. Analysis of the repertoires was done with immunoSEQ Analyzer 3.0 and VDJTools and included basic statistics, V/J segment usage, diversity estimates, rarefaction and pairwise overlap. To estimate diversity, the Chao1, ChaoE, Efron-Thisted, Shannon and inverse Simpson indices were applied, and diversity was also estimated on datasets down-sampled to the smallest sample. For repertoire overlap, CDR3 nucleotide sequence, V gene and J gene had to match strictly, and clustering was done by Jaccard-based multidimensional scaling. On average, thymus samples yielded about 730,000 unique TCRB clonotypes, whereas blood samples yielded about 84,000.

This sequence was found in a girl under three years old with a congenital heart defect. Donor details come from another sample of the same person, matched by shared clones. The material sequenced was thymocytes.

The CDR3 region has the sequence CASSQDAAGLAGGTGTHVEQFF. The sequenced DNA: TGTGCCAGCAGCCAAGACGCCGCGGGACTAGCGGGGGGGACGGGCACACACGTTGAGCAGTTCTTC. This receptor chain uses TRBV4-2 and TRBJ2-1; 16 of the junction bases match TRBD2. From cysteine to phenylalanine, the CDR3 is 22 amino acids long. The retained sequence is limited to the CDR3, 66 bases, with the frame set at the first base. V trim: 0 bases; J trim: 9 bases; unmatched bases: 20. The CDR1 and CDR2 encoded by the germline V gene are LGHNA and YNFKEQ.